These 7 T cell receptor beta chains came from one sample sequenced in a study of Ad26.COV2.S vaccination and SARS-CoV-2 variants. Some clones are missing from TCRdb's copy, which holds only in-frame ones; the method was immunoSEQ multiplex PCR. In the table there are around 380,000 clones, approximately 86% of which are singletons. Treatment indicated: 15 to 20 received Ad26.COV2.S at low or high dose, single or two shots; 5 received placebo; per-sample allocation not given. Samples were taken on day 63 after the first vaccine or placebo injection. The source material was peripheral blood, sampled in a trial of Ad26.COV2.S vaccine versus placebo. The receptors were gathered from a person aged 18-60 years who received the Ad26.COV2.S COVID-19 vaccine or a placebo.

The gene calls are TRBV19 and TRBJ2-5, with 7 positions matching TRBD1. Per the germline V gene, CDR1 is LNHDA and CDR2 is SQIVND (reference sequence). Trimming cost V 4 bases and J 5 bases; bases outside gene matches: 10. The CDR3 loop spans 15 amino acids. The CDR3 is CASSSRDQTGETQYF. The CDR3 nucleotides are TGTGCCAGTAGTAGCCGGGACCAGACAGGGGAGACCCAGTACTTC.

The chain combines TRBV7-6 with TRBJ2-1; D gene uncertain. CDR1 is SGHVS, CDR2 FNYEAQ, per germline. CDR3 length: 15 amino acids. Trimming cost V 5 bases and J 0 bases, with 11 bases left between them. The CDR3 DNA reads TGTGCCAGCAGCCCGTCCCGGGCCTCCTACAATGAGCAGTTCTTC. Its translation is CASSPSRASYNEQFF.

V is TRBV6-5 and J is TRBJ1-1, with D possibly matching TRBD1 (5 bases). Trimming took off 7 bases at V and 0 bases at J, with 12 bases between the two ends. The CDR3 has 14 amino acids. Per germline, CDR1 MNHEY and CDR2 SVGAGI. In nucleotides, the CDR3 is TGTGCCAGCAAATGGGACTTGATGAACACTGAAGCTTTCTTT. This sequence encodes CASKWDLMNTEAFF.

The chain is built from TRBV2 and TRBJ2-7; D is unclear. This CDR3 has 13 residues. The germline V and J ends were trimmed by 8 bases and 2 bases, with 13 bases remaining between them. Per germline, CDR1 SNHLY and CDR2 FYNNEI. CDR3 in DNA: TGTGCCAGCTCTCCGATTCGCGCCTACGAGCAGTACTTC. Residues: CASSPIRAYEQYF.

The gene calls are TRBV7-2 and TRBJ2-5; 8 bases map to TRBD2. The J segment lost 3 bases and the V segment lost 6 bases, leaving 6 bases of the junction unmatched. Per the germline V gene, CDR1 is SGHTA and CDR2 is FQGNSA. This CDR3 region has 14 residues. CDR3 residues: CASSRGLAKETQYF. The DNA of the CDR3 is TGTGCCAGCAGTAGAGGACTAGCCAAAGAGACCCAGTACTTC.

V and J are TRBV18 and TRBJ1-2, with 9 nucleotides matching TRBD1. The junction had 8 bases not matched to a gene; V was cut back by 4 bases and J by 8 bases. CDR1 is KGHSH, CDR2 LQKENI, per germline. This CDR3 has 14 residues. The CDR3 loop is CASSRPGQGSGYTF. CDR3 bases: TGTGCCAGCTCACGTCCCGGACAGGGGTCCGGCTACACCTTC.

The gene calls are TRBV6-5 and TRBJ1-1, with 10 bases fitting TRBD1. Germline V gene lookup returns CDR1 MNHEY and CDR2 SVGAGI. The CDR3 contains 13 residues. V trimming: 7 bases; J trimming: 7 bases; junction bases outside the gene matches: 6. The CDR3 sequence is CASNRDRGFEAFF. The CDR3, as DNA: TGTGCCAGCAACCGGGACAGGGGTTTTGAAGCTTTCTTT.